The next 20 T cell receptor beta chains were all read from a single sample in a study of cytomegalovirus exposure and HLA in healthy donors. Researchers ran the PCR with 60 Vbeta and 13 Jbeta primers. This table comes from immunoSEQ multiplex PCR, and its TCRdb copy is limited to in-frame clones, with some not included. The sample has roughly 86,000 clones; roughly 60% are singletons. The source material was PBMCs. The receptors shown here come from a woman aged 50 to 60 in good health and CMV-seropositive.

CDR3 amino acids: CASSWTERRDNEQYF. The CDR3 DNA reads TGCGCCAGCAGCTGGACGGAACGGAGGGATAACGAGCAGTACTTC. J is TRBJ2-5 and V is TRBV5-1; tentatively, D is TRBD2 (6 bases). The J call is doubtful: the DNA matches TRBJ2-7 better. The CDR3 is 15 residues long. CDR1 is SGHRS, CDR2 YFSETQ, per germline.

V usage is TRBV25-1 and J usage is TRBJ1-1; 9 bases map to TRBD1. The CDR3 runs 15 residues. V shed 5 bases and J 1 base; nucleotides not matched to a gene: 5. CDR1 and CDR2 (germline): MGHDK, SYGVNS. The CDR3 DNA reads as TGTGCCAGCAGTTGGACAGGGGCCAAGAACACTGAAGCTTTCTTT. Encoded protein: CASSWTGAKNTEAFF.

This chain connects TRBV6-1 to TRBJ1-6, with 8 bases identical to TRBD1. Trimming cost V 6 bases and J 10 bases; bases outside gene matches: 8. Germline-derived CDR1 and CDR2 are MNHNS and SASEGT. The CDR3 covers 14 residues. CDR3: CASRATGGPSPLHF. The DNA for the CDR3 is TGTGCCAGCAGGGCCACAGGGGGTCCATCACCCCTCCACTTT.

The gene calls are TRBV6-1 and TRBJ1-2; D call uncertain. The V end lost 3 bases, the J end lost 11 bases, and 10 bases lay between the germline ends. Germline assignment: CDR1 MNHNS and CDR2 SASEGT. This CDR3 region has 11 residues. The CDR3 DNA reads TGTGCCAGCAGTGATGTCAGAAGATACACCTTC. This encodes CASSDVRRYTF.

J is TRBJ2-5 and V is TRBV7-2; D ambiguous. There are 11 residues in the CDR3. Germline V CDR1 and CDR2: SGHTA, FQGNSA. Trimming cost V 4 bases and J 2 bases, with 2 bases left between them. The CDR3 region has the DNA TGTGCCAGCAGCTCGCAAGAGACCCAGTACTTC. Encoded protein: CASSSQETQYF.

The chain joins TRBV7-9 to TRBJ1-2; 9 bases are shared with TRBD1. Germline trimming cut 3 bases from V and 8 bases from J; bases unmatched to any gene: 4. Germline V gene lookup returns CDR1 SEHNR and CDR2 FQNEAQ (reference sequence). The CDR3 runs 13 residues. This CDR3 is CASSFAGQGGYTF. DNA of the CDR3: TGTGCCAGCAGCTTTGCGGGACAGGGCGGCTACACCTTC.

The J gene is TRBJ2-3, the V gene TRBV7-2; D might be TRBD2 (7 bases). This CDR3 is 15 amino acids long. The germline V and J ends were trimmed by 2 bases and 1 base, with 10 bases remaining between them. In germline, CDR1 is SGHTA, CDR2 FQGNSA. CDR3 residues: CASSLRGGGTDTQYF. The CDR3 DNA reads as TGTGCCAGCAGCTTAAGAGGGGGGGGCACAGATACGCAGTATTTT.

The chain links TRBV7-6 to TRBJ1-1; tentatively, D is TRBD1 (6 bases). The CDR3 has 17 residues. V shed 5 bases and J shed 2 bases, with 21 bases lying between them. The germline gives CDR1 SGHVS, CDR2 FNYEAQ. This CDR3 reads CASSRRAPQGGNTEAFF. The CDR3, as DNA: TGTGCCAGCAGCCGAAGGGCCCCACAAGGGGGTAACACTGAAGCTTTCTTT.

This clone turned up a few times. The chain has TRBV5-4 and TRBJ2-7, with TRBD2 as a possible D gene (5 bases). The CDR3 is made up of 14 amino acids. Trimming left V 2 bases short and J 2 bases short, with 11 bases between. The germline gives CDR1 SGHNT, CDR2 YYREEE (reference sequence). The CDR3 loop reads CASSFGLATYEQYF. CDR3 nucleotide sequence: TGTGCCAGCAGCTTCGGACTCGCGACCTACGAGCAGTACTTC.

This sequence joins TRBV5-4 and TRBJ2-7, with D possibly TRBD1 on 6 matching bases. The V end was cut by 4 bases, the J end by 3 bases, with 14 bases between. The CDR3 is 14 amino acids. Per germline, CDR1 SGHNT and CDR2 YYREEE (reference sequence). CDR3 sequence: CASSVQGILYEQYF. The DNA for the CDR3 is TGTGCCAGCAGCGTCCAGGGGATACTCTACGAGCAGTACTTC.

The rearrangement joins TRBV21-1 to TRBJ2-7; the D call TRBD2 from the table was never checked on the DNA. TRBV21-1 is a pseudogene segment. The CDR3 contains 15 residues. CDR3 sequence reads: CASSKKRRGEDEQYF. In DNA form, the CDR3 reads TGTGCCAGCAGCAAAAAGAGACGGGGTGAGGACGAGCAGTACTTC.

The rearrangement joins TRBV4-2 to TRBJ1-4; 7 bases are a match to TRBD1. Losses at the gene ends were 1 base for V and 0 bases for J; bases not matched to a gene: 5. The CDR3 has 17 residues. Germline CDR1 LGHNA, CDR2 YNFKEQ. The CDR3 DNA reads as TGTGCCAGCAGCCAAGTGGGACAGCCTGCAACTAATGAAAAACTGTTTTTT. It is translated as CASSQVGQPATNEKLFF.

This clone was seen only a few times. The genes are TRBV28 and TRBJ2-3, with unresolved D. This CDR3 is 14 amino acids long. The germline gives CDR1 MDHEN, CDR2 SYDVKM. Between the trimmed V and J ends, which lost 3 bases and 3 bases, there was a span of 10 bases. CDR3 sequence (DNA): TGTGCCAGCAGTTTGGCGACTCTGACAGATACGCAGTATTTT. Translation gives CASSLATLTDTQYF.

The genes are TRBV30 and TRBJ2-7, with TRBD1 identical over 8 bases. The CDR3 spans 14 residues. Germline assignment: CDR1 GTSNPN and CDR2 SVGIG (reference sequence). Trimming removed 0 bases from V and 2 bases from J; junction bases left unmatched: 3. The CDR3 protein is CAWSVSGQAYEQYF. The CDR3 nucleotides read TGTGCCTGGAGTGTGTCGGGACAGGCCTACGAGCAGTACTTC.

The gene calls are TRBV6-5 and TRBJ2-7, with a possible D match to TRBD1 (5 bases). The germline V and J ends were trimmed by 5 bases and 6 bases, with 11 bases remaining between them. CDR3 length equals 12 residues. Germline V CDR1 and CDR2: MNHEY, SVGAGI. The CDR3 sequence is CASSEVGREQYF. CDR3 nucleotide sequence: TGTGCCAGCAGTGAAGTGGGGCGCGAGCAGTACTTC.

The CDR3 spells CASSLRTGSEKLFF. CDR3 DNA sequence: TGTGCCAGCAGCTTACGGACAGGGAGTGAAAAACTGTTTTTT. The V gene is TRBV7-8, the J gene TRBJ1-4; 8 bases line up with TRBD1. J gave up 7 bases and V 2 bases, and 3 bases lay outside the gene matches. The CDR3 is made up of 14 amino acids. Per the germline V gene, CDR1 is SGHVS and CDR2 is FQNEAQ.

The V gene is TRBV7-6, the J gene TRBJ1-2; weak D call: TRBD1 (6 bases). This CDR3 spans 14 amino acids. The germline V gene encodes CDR1 SGHVS and CDR2 FNYEAQ. Trimming stripped 3 bases from V and 6 bases from J, with 14 bases between. CDR3 loop: CASSLGGAENGYTF. The CDR3 nucleotides are TGTGCCAGCAGCTTGGGGGGGGCGGAAAATGGCTACACCTTC.

This chain connects TRBV29-1 to TRBJ2-3; TRBD1 is a possible D gene (5 bases). The CDR3 has 15 amino acids. The germline gives CDR1 SQVTM, CDR2 ANQGSEA. V was pared by 1 base and J by 0 bases, with 11 bases between. This chain's CDR3 is CSVEGRDWSTDTQYF. CDR3 coding DNA: TGCAGCGTTGAAGGCAGGGATTGGAGCACAGATACGCAGTATTTT.

This clone has only a few counts. The genes are TRBV2 and TRBJ2-5; no definite D call. The length of the CDR3 is 14 residues. V gave up 4 bases and J gave up 1 base, with 10 bases separating them. CDR1 is SNHLY and CDR2 is FYNNEI in the germline V gene. DNA of the CDR3: TGTGCCAGCAGTGGGTTGGCGGCCCAAGAGACCCAGTACTTC. It is translated as CASSGLAAQETQYF.

This clone was observed a single time. The rearrangement joins TRBV25-1 to TRBJ2-2; no definite D call. The germline CDR1 and CDR2 sequences are MGHDK and SYGVNS. The V end was cut by 4 bases, the J end by 1 base, with 13 bases between. CDR3 length: 16 amino acids. The CDR3 nucleotides read TGTGCCAGCAGTGCCTTCGCGAACGGGAACACCGGGGAGCTGTTTTTT. As protein: CASSAFANGNTGELFF.